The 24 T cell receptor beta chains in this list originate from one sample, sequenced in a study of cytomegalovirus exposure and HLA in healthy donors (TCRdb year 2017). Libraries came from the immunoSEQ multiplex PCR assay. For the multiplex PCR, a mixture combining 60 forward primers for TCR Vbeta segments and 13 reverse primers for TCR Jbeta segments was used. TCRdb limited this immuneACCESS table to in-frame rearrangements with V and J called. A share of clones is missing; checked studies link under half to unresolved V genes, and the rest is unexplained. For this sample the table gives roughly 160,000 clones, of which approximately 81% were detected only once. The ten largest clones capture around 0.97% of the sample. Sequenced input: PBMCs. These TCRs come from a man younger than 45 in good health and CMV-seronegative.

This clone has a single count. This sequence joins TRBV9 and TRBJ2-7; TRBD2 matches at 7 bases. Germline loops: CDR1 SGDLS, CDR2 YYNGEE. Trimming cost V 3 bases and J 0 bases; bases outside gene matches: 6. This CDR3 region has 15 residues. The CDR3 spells CASSAGAGLSYEQYF. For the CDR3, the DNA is TGTGCCAGCAGCGCCGGAGCGGGACTCTCCTACGAGCAGTACTTC.

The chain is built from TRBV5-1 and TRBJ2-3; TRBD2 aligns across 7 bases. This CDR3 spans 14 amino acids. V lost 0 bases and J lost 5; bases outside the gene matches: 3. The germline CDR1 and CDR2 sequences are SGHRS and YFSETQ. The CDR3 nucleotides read TGCGCCAGCAGCTTGGGGCGGGAGATAGATACGCAGTATTTT. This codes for CASSLGREIDTQYF.

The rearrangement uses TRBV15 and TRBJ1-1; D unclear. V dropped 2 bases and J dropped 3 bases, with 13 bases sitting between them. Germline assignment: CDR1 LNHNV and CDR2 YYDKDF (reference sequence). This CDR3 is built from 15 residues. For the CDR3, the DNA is TGTGCCACCAGCAGACGCCTCCCGGGTGACACTGAAGCTTTCTTT. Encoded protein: CATSRRLPGDTEAFF.

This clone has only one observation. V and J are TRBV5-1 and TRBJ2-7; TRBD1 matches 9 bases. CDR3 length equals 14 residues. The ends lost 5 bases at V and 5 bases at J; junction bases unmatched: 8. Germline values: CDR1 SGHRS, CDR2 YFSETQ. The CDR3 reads CASRADRGENEQYF. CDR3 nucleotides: TGCGCCAGCAGGGCAGACAGGGGGGAGAACGAGCAGTACTTC.

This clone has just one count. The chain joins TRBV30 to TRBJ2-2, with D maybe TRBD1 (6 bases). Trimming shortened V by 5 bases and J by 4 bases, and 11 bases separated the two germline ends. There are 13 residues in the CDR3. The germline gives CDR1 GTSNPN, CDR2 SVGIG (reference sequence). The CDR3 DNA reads TGTGCCTGGGACAGGTTAGGCACCGGGGAGCTGTTTTTT. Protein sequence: CAWDRLGTGELFF.

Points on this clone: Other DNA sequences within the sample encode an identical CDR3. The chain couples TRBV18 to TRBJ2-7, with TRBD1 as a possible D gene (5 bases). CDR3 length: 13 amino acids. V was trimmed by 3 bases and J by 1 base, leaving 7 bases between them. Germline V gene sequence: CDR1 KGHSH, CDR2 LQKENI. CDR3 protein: CASSPGQSYEQYF. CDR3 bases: TGTGCCAGCTCACCTGGACAATCCTACGAGCAGTACTTC.

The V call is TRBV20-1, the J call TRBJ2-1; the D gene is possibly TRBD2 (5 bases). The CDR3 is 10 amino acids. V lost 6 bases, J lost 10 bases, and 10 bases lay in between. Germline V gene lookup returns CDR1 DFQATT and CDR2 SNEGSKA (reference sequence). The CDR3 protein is CSAISVEQFF. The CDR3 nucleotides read TGCAGTGCGATTAGCGTCGAGCAGTTCTTC.

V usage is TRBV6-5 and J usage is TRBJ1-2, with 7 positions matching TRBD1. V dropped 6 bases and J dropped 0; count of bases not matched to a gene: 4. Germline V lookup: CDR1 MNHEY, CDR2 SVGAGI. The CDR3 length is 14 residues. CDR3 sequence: CASSRQGPNYGYTF. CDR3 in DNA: TGTGCCAGCAGCCGACAGGGACCTAACTATGGCTACACCTTC.

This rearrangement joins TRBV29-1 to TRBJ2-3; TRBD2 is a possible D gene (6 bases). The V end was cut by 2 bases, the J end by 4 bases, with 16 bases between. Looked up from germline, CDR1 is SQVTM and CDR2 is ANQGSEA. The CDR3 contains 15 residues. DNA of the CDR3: TGCAGCGTTGAACCCCTACTAGCAAGTCCAGATACGCAGTATTTT. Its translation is CSVEPLLASPDTQYF.

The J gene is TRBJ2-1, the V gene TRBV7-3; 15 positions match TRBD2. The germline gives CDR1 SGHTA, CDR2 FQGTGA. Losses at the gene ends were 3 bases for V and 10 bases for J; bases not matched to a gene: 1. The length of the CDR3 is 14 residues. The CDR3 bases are TGTGCCAGCAGCTTCGGGACTAGCGGGGGGGAGCAGTTCTTC. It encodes CASSFGTSGGEQFF.

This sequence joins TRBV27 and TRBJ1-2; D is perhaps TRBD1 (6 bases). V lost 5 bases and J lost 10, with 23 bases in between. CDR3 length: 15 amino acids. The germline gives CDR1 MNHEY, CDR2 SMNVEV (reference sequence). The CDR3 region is CASSPTTGSARDYTF. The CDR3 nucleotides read TGTGCCAGCAGTCCGACAACAGGGTCGGCTAGAGACTACACCTTC.

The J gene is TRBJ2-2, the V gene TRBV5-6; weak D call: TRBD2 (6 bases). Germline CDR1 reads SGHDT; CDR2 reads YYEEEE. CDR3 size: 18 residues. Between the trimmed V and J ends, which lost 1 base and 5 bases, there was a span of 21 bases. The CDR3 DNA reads TGTGCCAGCAGCTTGAACCCCCCACTAGCTGCGTGGACCGGGGAGCTGTTTTTT. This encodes CASSLNPPLAAWTGELFF. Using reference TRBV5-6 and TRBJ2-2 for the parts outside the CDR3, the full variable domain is DAGVTQSPTHLIKTRGQQVTLRCSPKSGHDTVSWYQQALGQGPQFIFQYYEEEERQRGNFPDRFSGHQFPNYSSELNVNALLLGDSALYLCASSLNPPLAAWTGELFFGEGSRLTVL.

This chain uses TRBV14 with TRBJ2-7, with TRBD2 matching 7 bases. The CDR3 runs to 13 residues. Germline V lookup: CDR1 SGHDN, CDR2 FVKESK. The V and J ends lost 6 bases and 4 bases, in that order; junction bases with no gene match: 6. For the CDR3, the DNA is TGTGCCAGCAGGGCTAGCGGTTCGTACGAGCAGTACTTC. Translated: CASRASGSYEQYF.

This CDR3 reads CASSQVAGVTNEQFF. Written as DNA, the CDR3 is TGTGCCAGCAGCCAAGTTGCAGGGGTTACGAATGAGCAGTTCTTC. V gene TRBV14 combines with J gene TRBJ2-1; D might be TRBD1 (6 bases). From germline, CDR1 is SGHDN and CDR2 FVKESK. V lost 1 base and J lost 7, with 14 bases in between. The CDR3 is made up of 15 amino acids.

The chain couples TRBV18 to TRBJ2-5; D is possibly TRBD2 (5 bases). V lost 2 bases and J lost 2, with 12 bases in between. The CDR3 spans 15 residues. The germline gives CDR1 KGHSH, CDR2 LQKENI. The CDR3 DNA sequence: TGTGCCAGCTCACCATTGAGGGCAGAGCAAGAGACCCAGTACTTC. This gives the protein CASSPLRAEQETQYF. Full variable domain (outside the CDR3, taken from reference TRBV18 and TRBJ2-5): NAGVMQNPRHLVRRRGQEARLRCSPMKGHSHVYWYRQLPEEGLKFMVYLQKENIIDESGMPKERFSAEFPKEGPSILRIQQVVRGDSAAYFCASSPLRAEQETQYFGPGTRLLVL.

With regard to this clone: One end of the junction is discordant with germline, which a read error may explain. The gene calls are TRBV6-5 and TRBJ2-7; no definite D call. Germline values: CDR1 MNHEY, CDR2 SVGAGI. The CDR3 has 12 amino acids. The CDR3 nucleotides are TGTGCCAGCAGAAGTCCACCCTACGAGCGGTACTTC. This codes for CASRSPPYERYF.

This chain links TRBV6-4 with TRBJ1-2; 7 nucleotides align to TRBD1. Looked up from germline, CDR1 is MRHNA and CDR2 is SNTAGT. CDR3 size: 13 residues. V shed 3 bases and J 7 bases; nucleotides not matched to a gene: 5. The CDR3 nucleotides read TGTGCCAGCAGTGAACGACAGGGTGGTGGCTACACCTTC. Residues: CASSERQGGGYTF.

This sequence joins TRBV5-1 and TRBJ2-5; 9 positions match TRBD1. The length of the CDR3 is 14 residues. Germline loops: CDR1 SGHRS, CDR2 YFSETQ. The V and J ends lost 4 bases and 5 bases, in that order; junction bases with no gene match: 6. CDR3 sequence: CASSPDRGGETQYF. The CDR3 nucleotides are TGCGCCAGCAGCCCGGACAGGGGAGGGGAGACCCAGTACTTC.

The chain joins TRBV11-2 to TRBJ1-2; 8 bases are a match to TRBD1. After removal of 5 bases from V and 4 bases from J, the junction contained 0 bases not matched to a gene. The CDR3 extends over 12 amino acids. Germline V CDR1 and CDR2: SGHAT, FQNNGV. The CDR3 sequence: CASSQGAYGYTF. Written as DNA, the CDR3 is TGTGCCAGCAGCCAGGGGGCCTATGGCTACACCTTC.

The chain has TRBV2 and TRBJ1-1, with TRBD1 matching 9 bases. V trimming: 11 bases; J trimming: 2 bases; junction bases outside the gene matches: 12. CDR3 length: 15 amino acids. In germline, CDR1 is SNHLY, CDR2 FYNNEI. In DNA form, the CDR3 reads TGTGCCTGCCAGGGACAGGGAGTAAGAAACACTGAAGCTTTCTTT. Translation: CACQGQGVRNTEAFF.

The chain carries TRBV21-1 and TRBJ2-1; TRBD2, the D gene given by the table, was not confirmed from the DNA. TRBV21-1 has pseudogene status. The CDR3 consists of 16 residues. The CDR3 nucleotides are TGTGCCAAAGGGGTAGCGGGAGGTAAGTCCTACAATGAGCAGTTCTTC. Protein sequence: CAKGVAGGKSYNEQFF.

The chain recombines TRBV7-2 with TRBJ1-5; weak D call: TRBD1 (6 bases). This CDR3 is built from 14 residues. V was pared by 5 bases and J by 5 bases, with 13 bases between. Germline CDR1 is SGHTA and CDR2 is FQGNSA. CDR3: CASSMGGAYQPQHF. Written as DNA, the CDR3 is TGTGCCAGCAGCATGGGGGGGGCTTATCAGCCCCAGCATTTT.

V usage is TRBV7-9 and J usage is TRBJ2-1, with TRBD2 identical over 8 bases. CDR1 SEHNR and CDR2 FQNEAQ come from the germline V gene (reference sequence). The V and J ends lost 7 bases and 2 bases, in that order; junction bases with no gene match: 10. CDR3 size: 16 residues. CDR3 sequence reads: CASIVEAGVAYNEQFF. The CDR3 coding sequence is TGTGCCAGCATCGTAGAAGCGGGAGTAGCCTACAATGAGCAGTTCTTC.

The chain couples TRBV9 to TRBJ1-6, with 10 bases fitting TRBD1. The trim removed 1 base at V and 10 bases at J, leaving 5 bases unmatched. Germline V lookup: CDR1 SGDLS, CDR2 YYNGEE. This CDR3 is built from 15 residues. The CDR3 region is CASSVRGTGASPLHF. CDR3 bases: TGTGCCAGCAGCGTAAGAGGGACAGGGGCGTCACCCCTCCACTTT.